The sequence of this T cell receptor (beta chain) was determined in a study of a mutant IDH1 vaccine in newly diagnosed glioma. V gave up 4 bases and J gave up 4 bases, with 17 bases separating them. This CDR3 is 15 amino acids long. Per germline, CDR1 SGDLS and CDR2 YYNGEE. Clones were sequenced by immunoSEQ multiplex PCR, and TCRdb holds only the in-frame ones, with some missing. Of roughly 60,000 clones in the sample, approximately 84% were seen once. On this clone itself: Its antigen is unidentified.

The sample's time point: week 23, last vaccination. Every single dose of the vaccine, 300 ug of mutant IDH1 20-mer peptide, came with topical imiquimod. This sequence was found in a man aged 25-45 years with glioma. The input for sequencing was PBMCs, taken from a glioma patient whose treatment included an IDH1 peptide vaccine. The V and J genes are TRBV9 and TRBJ1-2; D is unresolved. CDR3 sequence: CASSPSVSAGYGYTF. The CDR3 DNA reads TGTGCCAGCAGCCCTTCCGTCTCGGCGGGCTATGGCTACACCTTC.